Shown below are 14 T cell receptor beta chains from a single sample sequenced in a study of T cells in Graves' hyperthyroidism and ophthalmopathy. Amplification yielded TCR beta CDR3 regions, with RNA transcripts as the source. TCR CDR3 regions were first amplified by RT-PCR with HTBI primers. TCRdb reprocessed the multiplex PCR reads with MiXCR, giving one entry per CDR3 protein. The table records just over 550,000 distinct CDR3 sequences, roughly 46% of them present only once. The sample was peripheral blood or thyroid tissue (not recorded which). Receptors originate from a woman aged 18-29 years with Graves' hyperthyroidism.

In this sample, this clonotype turned up many times. DNA of the CDR3: TGTGCCAGCAGCCGAGGGGGAGACACCATATATTTT. The encoded protein is CASSRGGDTIYF. V and J are TRBV9 and TRBJ1-3; maybe TRBD1 (6 bases). The CDR3 loop spans 12 amino acids. The germline V gene has CDR1 SGDLS and CDR2 YYNGEE. V shed 4 bases and J shed 8 bases, with 10 bases lying between them.

The chain employs TRBV7-2 and TRBJ2-7, with 14 bases matching TRBD2. V lost 5 bases and J lost 4; bases outside the gene matches: 7. This CDR3 is built from 16 residues. The V gene's germline CDR1 is SGHTA and CDR2 FQGNSA. The chain's CDR3 is CASSPRTSGRRYEQYF. As DNA, the CDR3 is TGTGCCAGCAGCCCCCGGACTAGCGGGAGGAGGTACGAGCAGTACTTC.

The chain recombines TRBV7-9 with TRBJ1-6; 7 bases align to TRBD1. In germline, CDR1 is SEHNR, CDR2 FQNEAQ (reference sequence). V trimming: 5 bases; J trimming: 7 bases; junction bases outside the gene matches: 11. The CDR3 covers 16 residues. CDR3 sequence: CASSQVYGQENSPLHF. The CDR3 DNA is TGTGCCAGCAGCCAAGTTTATGGACAGGAGAATTCACCCCTCCACTTT.

This clonotype has a count of ten or more. The chain links TRBV13 to TRBJ1-3; unclear D gene. Germline-derived CDR1 and CDR2 are PRHDT and FYEKMQ (reference sequence). Trimming took 5 bases from V and 7 from J, leaving 9 bases between them. This CDR3 contains 12 residues. In nucleotides, the CDR3 is TGTGCCAGCAGCCCCTTGAGGAACACCATATATTTT. Protein: CASSPLRNTIYF.

This clonotype was detected only a few times. The V and J genes are TRBV7-9 and TRBJ2-7; D not certain. CDR1 is SEHNR and CDR2 is FQNEAQ in the germline V gene (reference sequence). This CDR3 contains 13 residues. V was shortened by 6 bases and J by 0 bases, with 9 bases between the two germline ends. Here the CDR3 reads CASSRSRSYEQYF. The CDR3 nucleotides read TGTGCCAGCAGTCGAAGCCGCTCCTACGAGCAGTACTTC.

A single count supports this clonotype. The chain employs TRBV19 and TRBJ2-7; weak D call: TRBD2 (6 bases). Trimming removed 6 bases at V and 2 bases at J, with 14 bases between. The CDR3 sequence is 14 residues long. CDR1 LNHDA and CDR2 SQIVND come from the germline V gene (reference sequence). In DNA form, the CDR3 reads TGTGCCAGTAGCAGGAATAGCGGCACCTACGAGCAGTACTTC. Protein: CASSRNSGTYEQYF. The variable domain in full, with the rest retrieved from reference TRBV19 and TRBJ2-7, is DGGITQSPKYLFRKEGQNVTLSCEQNLNHDAMYWYRQDPGQGLRLIYYSQIVNDFQKGDIAEGYSVSREKKESFPLTVTSAQKNPTAFYLCASSRNSGTYEQYFGPGTRLTVT.

This chain joins TRBV13 and TRBJ2-7; D may match TRBD1 or TRBD2 (5 bases each). CDR1 is PRHDT and CDR2 is FYEKMQ in the germline V gene (reference sequence). This CDR3 has 15 amino acids. V lost 6 bases and J 3 bases, leaving 18 bases between the germline ends. The CDR3 DNA sequence: TGTGCCAGCAGTCGTTCTGGGGGTCGCAGCTACGAGCAGTACTTC. It encodes CASSRSGGRSYEQYF.

CDR3 nucleotide sequence: TGTGCCAGCAGCTCAACAGGCATGAACACTGAAGCTTTCTTT. It translates to CASSSTGMNTEAFF. This chain links TRBV7-1 with TRBJ1-1, with D perhaps matching TRBD1 (5 bases). Being an ORF, TRBV7-1 has a function that is uncertain. Trimming took 2 bases from V and 0 from J, leaving 7 bases between them. The CDR3 is 14 residues long.

There are a few counts of this clonotype. V gene TRBV7-9 combines with J gene TRBJ1-3; a weak D match, TRBD1 (5 bases). Germline lookup yields CDR1 SEHNR and CDR2 FQNEAQ (reference sequence). With 4 bases removed from V and 8 bases from J, the gap between germline ends came to 6 bases. CDR3 length: 11 amino acids. Here the CDR3 DNA reads TGTGCCAGCAGCTGGGGGGACACCATATATTTT. Protein: CASSWGDTIYF. Drawing the rest from reference TRBV7-9 and TRBJ1-3, the complete variable domain is DTGVSQNPRHKITKRGQNVTFRCDPISEHNRLYWYRQTLGQGPEFLTYFQNEAQLEKSRLLSDRFSAERPKGSFSTLEIQRTEQGDSAMYLCASSWGDTIYFGEGSWLTVV.

This clonotype was detected ten times or more. This chain links TRBV10-3 with TRBJ1-4; D is perhaps TRBD1 (5 bases). Trimming removed 0 bases from V and 3 bases from J, with 11 bases in between. The CDR3 extends over 16 amino acids. CDR1 ENHRY and CDR2 SYGVKD come from the germline V gene. The CDR3 loop reads CAISESMPGPNEKLFF. The CDR3 bases are TGTGCCATCAGTGAGTCGATGCCGGGGCCTAATGAAAAACTGTTTTTT.

This clonotype was seen a few times. The chain couples TRBV24-1 to TRBJ1-2, with TRBD1 as a possible D gene (6 bases). Germline CDR1 reads KGHDR; CDR2 reads SFDVKD. Trimming pared 4 bases from V and 4 bases from J, leaving 15 bases between. The CDR3 has 15 residues. The CDR3 sequence is CATSDPRGGSYGYTF. In nucleotides, the CDR3 is TGTGCCACCAGTGACCCCCGGGGGGGCTCCTATGGCTACACCTTC.

In this sample, this clonotype turned up many times. The V gene is TRBV7-9, the J gene TRBJ1-3, with unresolved D. V shed 4 bases and J shed 4 bases, with 8 bases lying between them. The CDR3 is 13 amino acids. Germline CDR1 is SEHNR and CDR2 is FQNEAQ (reference sequence). The CDR3 loop is CASSSREGNTIYF. As DNA, the CDR3 is TGTGCCAGCAGCTCCCGGGAAGGAAACACCATATATTTT.

This clonotype was counted ten times or more. CDR3 coding DNA: TGTGCCAGCAGCTTAGAGCCGCTCGGAGGTAGCAATCAGCCCCAGCATTTT. This codes for CASSLEPLGGSNQPQHF. The chain has TRBV7-6 and TRBJ1-5, with unresolved D. Between the trimmed V and J ends, which lost 1 base and 0 bases, there was a span of 13 bases. The V gene's germline CDR1 is SGHVS and CDR2 FNYEAQ. The CDR3 sequence is 17 residues long.

The chain combines TRBV20-1 with TRBJ1-1, with 7 nucleotides matching TRBD1. The CDR3 is 12 residues long. V was pared by 6 bases and J by 4 bases, with 5 bases of the junction left unmatched. Germline V lookup: CDR1 DFQATT, CDR2 SNEGSKA (reference sequence). The CDR3 nucleotides are TGCAGTGCGAAGCAGGGGGGCACTGAAGCTTTCTTT. It yields the protein CSAKQGGTEAFF.